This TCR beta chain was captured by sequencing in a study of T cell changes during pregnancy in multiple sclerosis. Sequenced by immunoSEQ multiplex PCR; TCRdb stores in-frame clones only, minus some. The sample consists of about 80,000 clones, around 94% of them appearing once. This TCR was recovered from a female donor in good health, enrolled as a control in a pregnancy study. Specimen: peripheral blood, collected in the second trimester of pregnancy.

This CDR3 is CAISEGLAGPGVNEQFF. CDR3 bases: TGTGCCATCAGTGAGGGACTAGCGGGGCCGGGGGTGAATGAGCAGTTCTTC. The genes are TRBV10-3 and TRBJ2-1, with 12 bases identical to TRBD2. This CDR3 comprises 17 residues. Germline V CDR1 and CDR2: ENHRY, SYGVKD. J gave up 7 bases and V 2 bases, and 9 bases lay outside the gene matches.